The present T cell receptor beta chain was sequenced within a study of resident and recirculating memory T cells in vitiligo. The overall study: Samples were epidermis from two lesional and two nonlesional sites, plus PBMCs.

This CDR3 has 16 residues. The junction had 12 bases not matched to a gene; V was cut back by 5 bases and J by 4 bases. From germline, CDR1 is MNHEY and CDR2 SMNVEV (reference sequence). This table comes from immunoSEQ multiplex PCR, and its TCRdb copy is limited to in-frame clones, with some not included. Here the sample spans tens of thousands of clones, under 95% being singletons. On this clone: Antigen: not known.

Notes on the study in general: No single dominant TCR clone appeared; lesion clonality varied.

The sequencing sample was made of blood. The rearrangement links TRBV27 to TRBJ1-1; 8 nucleotides line up with TRBD1. The sequence came from a male donor with vitiligo. CDR3 DNA: TGTGCCAGCAGTGGAGGACAGGGATGGTTGAGCACTGAAGCTTTCTTT. It codes for CASSGGQGWLSTEAFF.